Here is one TCR beta chain with its context. Its target is unknown. This specimen includes other DNA sequences encoding the same CDR3. Investigators divided CD4+ cells into CD45RA+ naive and CD45RA-negative memory subsets. These data originate in a study of shared clonotypes between healthy human individuals. General study findings and limits: In a few donors, about 5% of naive CD4 clonotypes appeared in common.

V was trimmed by 3 bases and J by 5 bases, leaving 8 bases between them. The CDR3 is made up of 12 amino acids. Germline CDR1 reads LNHDA; CDR2 reads SQIVND (reference sequence). In the original workflow: Junction-only sequences without quality scores came from ImmunoSEQ, so filtering differed. Profiled with immunoSEQ multiplex PCR; TCRdb holds only in-frame clones, not every one. That table is the source of V, J and clone size, and D and trimming were worked out from the DNA. Among roughly 2.4 million clones listed, approximately 96% were seen once. The TCR sequence derives from a man between 18 and 29 years old in good health. Material for sequencing was naive CD4+ T cells sorted from blood. Subset specified: CD45RA+ positively selected. The chain uses TRBV19 and TRBJ2-7; D ambiguous. The CDR3 nucleotides read TGTGCCAGTAGTATGGTAGGGAACGAGCAGTACTTC. Residues: CASSMVGNEQYF. The variable domain in full, with the rest retrieved from reference TRBV19 and TRBJ2-7, is DGGITQSPKYLFRKEGQNVTLSCEQNLNHDAMYWYRQDPGQGLRLIYYSQIVNDFQKGDIAEGYSVSREKKESFPLTVTSAQKNPTAFYLCASSMVGNEQYFGPGTRLTVT.